One sample yielded the 6 T cell receptor beta chains listed below, sequenced in a study of B cell selection in AIRE deficiency. The regulatory T cell sort gate was CD4+CD25hiCD127low/negative. Repertoires were generated with immunoSEQ multiplex PCR, while TCRdb's copy carries only in-frame clones and drops some. The top ten hold roughly 1.9% of the sample, which has about 21,000 clones, 94% seen once. The sample consisted of Tregs sorted from PBMCs. Source of these receptors: a human donor with AIRE deficiency.

This clone is classed as medium-sized (0.01 to 0.1%). The genes are TRBV28 and TRBJ1-2; 10 bases map to TRBD1. V lost 8 bases and J lost 4; bases outside the gene matches: 4. The CDR3 has 13 amino acids. Germline CDR1 is MDHEN and CDR2 is SYDVKM. The CDR3 sequence: CASRWTGGYGYTF. CDR3 bases: TGTGCCAGCCGTTGGACAGGGGGCTATGGCTACACCTTC.

About this clone itself: This sample includes further DNA sequences coding for the same CDR3. The CDR3 DNA is TGTGCCAGCAGTAACCGCGACAGAGCCTTAACCTACGAGCAGTACTTC. It codes for CASSNRDRALTYEQYF. The V call is TRBV7-9, the J call TRBJ2-7; TRBD1 is a possible D gene (5 bases). The CDR3 length is 16 residues. Germline V gene lookup returns CDR1 SEHNR and CDR2 FQNEAQ (reference sequence). The V end was cut by 6 bases, the J end by 2 bases, with 20 bases between.

The chain combines TRBV10-3 with TRBJ2-7; 11 nucleotides align to TRBD2. The germline CDR1 and CDR2 sequences are ENHRY and SYGVKD. The CDR3 consists of 15 residues. Germline trimming cut 3 bases from V and 3 bases from J; bases unmatched to any gene: 4. CDR3 DNA sequence: TGTGCCATCAGTGAAAGGACTAGCGGGCTCTACGAGCAGTACTTC. It yields the protein CAISERTSGLYEQYF.

This chain connects TRBV7-9 to TRBJ2-3; the match to TRBD2 covers 7 bases. With 2 bases clipped from V and 0 bases from J, the junction kept 5 bases outside the gene matches. The CDR3 sequence is 16 residues long. Germline assignment: CDR1 SEHNR and CDR2 FQNEAQ (reference sequence). The CDR3 loop is CASSLTLAVSTDTQYF. CDR3 nucleotide sequence: TGTGCCAGCAGCTTAACCCTAGCGGTTAGCACAGATACGCAGTATTTT.

J is TRBJ1-6 and V is TRBV28; the match to TRBD1 covers 8 bases. V gave up 3 bases and J gave up 10 bases; unmatched junction bases: 8. The germline CDR1 and CDR2 sequences are MDHEN and SYDVKM. This CDR3 is 15 amino acids long. The DNA of the CDR3 is TGTGCCAGCAGTTTCCTTGGACAGGGTAAATCACCCCTCCACTTT. Protein product: CASSFLGQGKSPLHF.

The chain carries TRBV7-5 and TRBJ2-7. TRBV7-5 is a pseudogene segment. The CDR3 totals 17 residues. For the CDR3, the DNA is TGTGTCAGAAGCTTAGAGGACGAGGCCTTCTTCCCCTACGAGCAGTACTTC. Translating gives CVRSLEDEAFFPYEQYF.